The T cell receptor (beta chain) described here comes from a study of control samples from healthy donors and cancer patients. The CDR3 covers 15 residues. In germline, CDR1 is SEHNR, CDR2 FQNEAQ (reference sequence). The V end lost 6 bases, the J end lost 4 bases, and 19 bases lay between the germline ends. Assay used: immunoSEQ multiplex PCR; TCRdb lists only in-frame clones, some missing. Among approximately 50,000 clones, 85% to 95% were seen once, and the ten largest hold 0.65% to 0.9%. This sequence originates from a man younger than 40 with colorectal cancer. Sequenced input: PBMCs. V gene TRBV7-9 combines with J gene TRBJ2-7, with TRBD2 as a possible D gene (6 bases). CDR3 DNA: TGTGCCAGCAGTCCCGGTAGCGGTTTACAGTACGAGCAGTACTTC. Its translation: CASSPGSGLQYEQYF. Full variable domain (rest looked up from reference TRBV7-9 and TRBJ2-7): DTGVSQNPRHKITKRGQNVTFRCDPISEHNRLYWYRQTLGQGPEFLTYFQNEAQLEKSRLLSDRFSAERPKGSFSTLEIQRTEQGDSAMYLCASSPGSGLQYEQYFGPGTRLTVT.